This is a list of T cell receptor beta chains from one sample in a study of cytomegalovirus exposure and HLA in healthy donors. Profiling relied on immunoSEQ multiplex PCR, and the TCRdb table lists in-frame clones only, not all of them. The data show some 150,000 clones, 70% to 80% seen once. The sequencing input was PBMCs. These receptors all stem from a female donor in good health and CMV-seronegative. CDR3s include the opening cysteine and the closing phenylalanine or tryptophan. A D gene is named only where the DNA matches it firmly. Rows give clone size only sometimes, using once, few, many, or a class for an expanded clone.

CDR3nt	CDR3aa	j_gene	v_gene	abundance	d_gene
TGTGCCAGCAGCGTTGGGAGGAGCACAGATACGCAGTATTTT	CASSVGRSTDTQYF	TRBJ2-3	TRBV7-3	NA	NA
TGTGCTAGTGGCACCGGGACACCAACGGGGGAGCAGTACTTC	CASGTGTPTGEQYF	TRBJ2-7	TRBV12-5	NA	NA
TGTGCCAGCAGTGACTCGAATTTCGGGGGTTTGTGTCAGCCCCAGCATTTT	CASSDSNFGGLCQPQHF	TRBJ1-5	TRBV6-4	few	NA
TGTGCCAGCAGACGAACAGGGGGGTCCTACGAGCAGTACTTC	CASRRTGGSYEQYF	TRBJ2-7	TRBV2	NA	TRBD1
TGTGCCATCAGCGACAGAGAAGAGACCCAGTACTTC	CAISDREETQYF	TRBJ2-5	TRBV10-3	NA	NA
TGTGCCACCAGCAGAGATCTTCGACCCGGGACAGCCCAAGAGACCCAGTACTTC	CATSRDLRPGTAQETQYF	TRBJ2-5	TRBV15	NA	TRBD1
TGTGCCAGCTCACCAGTTGAGGGTGCGCAGTATTTT	CASSPVEGAQYF	TRBJ2-3	TRBV18	NA	NA
TGTGCTAGTGGTTTGTCTACGGGGAGCCTCAAGGGAGCCCAGCATTTT	CASGLSTGSLKGAQHF	TRBJ1-5	TRBV12-5	NA	NA
TGTGCCAGCAGCACCCTACTAGCGGGAGGCGGGGAGACCCAGTACTTC	CASSTLLAGGGETQYF	TRBJ2-5	TRBV11-2	NA	TRBD2
TGCGCCAGCAGCGCGGACAGGAATACCGTCAATGAGCAGTTCTTC	CASSADRNTVNEQFF	TRBJ2-1	TRBV5-1	NA	TRBD1
TGTGCCAGTGCCCCGGTCCTTCGTTGGAATCAGCCCCAGCATTTT	CASAPVLRWNQPQHF	TRBJ1-5	TRBV6-5	once	NA